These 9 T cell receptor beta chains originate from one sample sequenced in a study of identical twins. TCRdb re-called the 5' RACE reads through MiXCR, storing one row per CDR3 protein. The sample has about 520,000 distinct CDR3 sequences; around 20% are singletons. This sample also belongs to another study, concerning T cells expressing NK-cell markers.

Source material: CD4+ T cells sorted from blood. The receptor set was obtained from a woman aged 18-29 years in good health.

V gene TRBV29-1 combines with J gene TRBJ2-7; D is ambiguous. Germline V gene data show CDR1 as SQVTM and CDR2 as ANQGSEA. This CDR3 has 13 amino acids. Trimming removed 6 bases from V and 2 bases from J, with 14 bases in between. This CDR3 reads CSVVRANAYEQYF. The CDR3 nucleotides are TGCAGCGTGGTCCGGGCTAATGCCTACGAGCAGTACTTC.

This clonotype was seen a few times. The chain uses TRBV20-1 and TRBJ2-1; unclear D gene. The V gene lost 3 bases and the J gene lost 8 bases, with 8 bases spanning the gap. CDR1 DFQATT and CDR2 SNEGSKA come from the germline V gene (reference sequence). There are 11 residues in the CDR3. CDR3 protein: CSASIGYEQFF. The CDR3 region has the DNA TGCAGTGCTAGTATCGGTTATGAGCAGTTCTTC.

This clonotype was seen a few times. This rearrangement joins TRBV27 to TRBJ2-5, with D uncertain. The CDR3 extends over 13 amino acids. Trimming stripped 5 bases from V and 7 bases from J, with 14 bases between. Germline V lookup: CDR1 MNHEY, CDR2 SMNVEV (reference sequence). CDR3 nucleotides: TGTGCCAGCAGTCCCATTAGTATCGGGACCCAGTACTTC. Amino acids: CASSPISIGTQYF.

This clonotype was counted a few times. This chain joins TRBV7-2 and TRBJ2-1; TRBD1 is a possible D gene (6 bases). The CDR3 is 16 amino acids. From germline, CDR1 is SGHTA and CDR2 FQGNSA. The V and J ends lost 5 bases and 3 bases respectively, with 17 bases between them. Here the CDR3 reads CASSPQGTPIYNEQFF. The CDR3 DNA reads TGTGCCAGCAGCCCGCAAGGGACACCGATCTACAATGAGCAGTTCTTC.

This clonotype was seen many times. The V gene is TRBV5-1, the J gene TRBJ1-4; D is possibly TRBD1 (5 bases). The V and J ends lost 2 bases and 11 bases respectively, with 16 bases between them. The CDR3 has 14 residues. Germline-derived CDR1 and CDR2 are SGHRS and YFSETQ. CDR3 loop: CASSFGQGIEKLFF. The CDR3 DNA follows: TGCGCCAGCAGCTTTGGGCAGGGAATCGAGAAACTGTTTTTT.

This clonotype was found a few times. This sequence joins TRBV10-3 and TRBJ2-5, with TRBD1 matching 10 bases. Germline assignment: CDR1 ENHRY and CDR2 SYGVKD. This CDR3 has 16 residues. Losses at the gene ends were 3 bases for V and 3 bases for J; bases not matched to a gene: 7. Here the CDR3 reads CAISDPGQGGEETQYF. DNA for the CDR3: TGTGCCATCAGTGACCCCGGACAGGGGGGTGAAGAGACCCAGTACTTC.

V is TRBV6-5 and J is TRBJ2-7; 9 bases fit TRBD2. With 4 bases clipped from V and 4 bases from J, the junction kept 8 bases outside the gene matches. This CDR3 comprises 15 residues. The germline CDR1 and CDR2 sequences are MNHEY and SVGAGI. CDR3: CASSLPGTSIYEQYF. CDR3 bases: TGTGCCAGCAGTTTACCCGGGACTAGCATTTACGAGCAGTACTTC.

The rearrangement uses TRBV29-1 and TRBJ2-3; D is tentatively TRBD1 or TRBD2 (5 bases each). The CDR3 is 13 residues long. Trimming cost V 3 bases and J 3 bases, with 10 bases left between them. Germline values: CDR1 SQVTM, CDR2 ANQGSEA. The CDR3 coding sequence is TGCAGCGTTGATCGGGGCCGTACAGATACGCAGTATTTT. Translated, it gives CSVDRGRTDTQYF.

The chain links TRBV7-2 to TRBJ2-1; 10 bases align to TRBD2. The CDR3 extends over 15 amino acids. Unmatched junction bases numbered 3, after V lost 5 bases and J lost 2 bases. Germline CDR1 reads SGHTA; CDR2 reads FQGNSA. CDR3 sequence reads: CASSRTSGPYNEQFF. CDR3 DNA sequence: TGTGCCAGCAGCAGGACTAGCGGACCCTACAATGAGCAGTTCTTC.